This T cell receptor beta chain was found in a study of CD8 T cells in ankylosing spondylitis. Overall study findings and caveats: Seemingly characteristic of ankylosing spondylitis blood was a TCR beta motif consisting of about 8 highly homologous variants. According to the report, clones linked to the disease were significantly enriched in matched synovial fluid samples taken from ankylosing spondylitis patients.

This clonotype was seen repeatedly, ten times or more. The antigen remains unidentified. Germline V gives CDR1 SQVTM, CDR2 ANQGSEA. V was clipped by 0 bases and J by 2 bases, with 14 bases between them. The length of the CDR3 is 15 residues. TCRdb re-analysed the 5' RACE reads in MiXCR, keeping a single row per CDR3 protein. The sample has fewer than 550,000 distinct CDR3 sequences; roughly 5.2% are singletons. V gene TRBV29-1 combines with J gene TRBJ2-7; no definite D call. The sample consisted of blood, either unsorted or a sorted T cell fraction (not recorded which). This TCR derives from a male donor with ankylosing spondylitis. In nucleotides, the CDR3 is TGCAGCGTTGAAGATTGGCGGCCGGGTACCTACGAGCAGTACTTC. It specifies CSVEDWRPGTYEQYF.